The 13 T cell receptor beta chains below all came from one sample that was sequenced in a study of T-cell memory formation after mild COVID-19. Via MiXCR, TCRdb re-called the 5' RACE reads, giving one row per CDR3 protein. This table holds more than 450,000 distinct CDR3 sequences, roughly 18% found once. The sequenced sample was PBMCs or a T cell subset sorted from them (not recorded which). The receptors here all came from an adult woman who had mild COVID-19 (a few samples of this study predate the infection). Cell type and time point are not known.

The rearrangement joins TRBV7-6 to TRBJ1-1, with D possibly TRBD1 on 5 matching bases. The CDR3 has 14 amino acids. In germline, CDR1 is SGHVS, CDR2 FNYEAQ. V lost 2 bases to trimming and J lost 7 bases, with 14 bases between them. The CDR3 spells CASSLSSGRSEAFF. The CDR3 DNA is TGTGCCAGCAGCTTATCCTCGGGACGCAGTGAAGCTTTCTTT.

This clonotype was recorded only once. This chain links TRBV7-3 with TRBJ2-7, with a weak D call TRBD1 (8 bases). CDR3 length equals 14 residues. Deletions cut 5 bases from V and 6 bases from J, with 17 bases between. Germline assignment: CDR1 SGHTA and CDR2 FQGTGA. The CDR3 coding sequence is TGTGCCAGCAGCCTTGACAGGGGAGGGCGCGAGCAGTACTTC. It specifies CASSLDRGGREQYF.

There are a few counts of this clonotype. V is TRBV9 and J is TRBJ2-3; TRBD2 matches 9 bases. CDR3 size: 18 residues. J was trimmed by 5 bases and V by 1 base; bases with no gene match: 14. Per germline, CDR1 SGDLS and CDR2 YYNGEE. In nucleotides, the CDR3 is TGTGCCAGCAGCGTATCGATCGGGGTAGCGGGAGTTGGAGATACGCAGTATTTT. Protein product: CASSVSIGVAGVGDTQYF.

This clonotype has more than one count but fewer than ten. CDR3 nucleotide sequence: TGTGCCACCAGCAGTGGATTCCGGGGCTCGGGGGAGACCCAGTACTTC. Its translation is CATSSGFRGSGETQYF. This chain uses TRBV15 with TRBJ2-5; D may match TRBD1 or TRBD2 (5 bases each). The V gene's germline CDR1 is LNHNV and CDR2 YYDKDF (reference sequence). The V gene lost 3 bases and the J gene lost 5 bases, with 19 bases spanning the gap. This CDR3 region has 16 residues.

This clonotype came up many times. The chain joins TRBV12-3 or TRBV12-4 to TRBJ2-7; 12 bases map to TRBD2. Losses at the gene ends were 4 bases for V and 0 bases for J; bases not matched to a gene: 4. The CDR3 runs to 16 residues. This CDR3 is CASSSLAGGPSYEQYF. Written as DNA, the CDR3 is TGTGCCAGCAGTTCTCTAGCGGGAGGGCCCTCCTACGAGCAGTACTTC.

This rearrangement joins TRBV5-5 to TRBJ2-1; perhaps TRBD1 as D (6 bases). V was shortened by 1 base and J by 5 bases, with 13 bases between the two germline ends. This CDR3 has 15 residues. CDR1 is SGHKS, CDR2 YYEKEE, per germline (reference sequence). The CDR3 reads CASSLLAGANNEQFF. DNA of the CDR3: TGTGCCAGCAGCTTGTTGGCAGGGGCCAACAATGAGCAGTTCTTC.

This clonotype came up a few times. The chain uses TRBV20-1 and TRBJ1-1, with 10 bases lining up with TRBD1. The CDR3 runs to 16 residues. Germline CDR1 and CDR2: DFQATT and SNEGSKA (reference sequence). V gave up 5 bases and J gave up 3 bases; unmatched junction bases: 12. CDR3 coding DNA: TGCAGTGCTTTATACCGGGACAGGGGCTATGACACTGAAGCTTTCTTT. Amino acids: CSALYRDRGYDTEAFF.

This clonotype was recorded many times. V usage is TRBV7-8 and J usage is TRBJ2-7; 11 positions agree with TRBD2. The CDR3 length is 15 residues. V was pared by 5 bases and J by 3 bases, with 6 bases of the junction left unmatched. CDR1 and CDR2 (germline): SGHVS, FQNEAQ. As DNA, the CDR3 is TGTGCCAGCAGCCAAGGACTAGCGGGTGTCTACGAGCAGTACTTC. Protein sequence: CASSQGLAGVYEQYF.

This clonotype was recorded a few times. The chain couples TRBV9 to TRBJ2-1; TRBD1 is a possible D gene (6 bases). The CDR3 length is 15 residues. The germline gives CDR1 SGDLS, CDR2 YYNGEE. Trimming took off 5 bases at V and 2 bases at J, with 14 bases between the two ends. The CDR3, as DNA: TGTGCCAGCAGTAGACGGGACACCACCTACAATGAGCAGTTCTTC. Encoded protein: CASSRRDTTYNEQFF.

This chain uses TRBV7-9 with TRBJ2-7; 7 positions agree with TRBD2. The CDR3 has 15 residues. The germline V gene has CDR1 SEHNR and CDR2 FQNEAQ (reference sequence). V gave up 2 bases and J gave up 2 bases; unmatched junction bases: 6. CDR3 nucleotides: TGTGCCAGCAGCTTATTGGCTAGCGGAGCCTACGAGCAGTACTTC. This codes for CASSLLASGAYEQYF.

This clonotype was seen repeatedly, ten times or more. The chain couples TRBV9 to TRBJ2-1, with 12 bases matching TRBD2. Germline lookup yields CDR1 SGDLS and CDR2 YYNGEE. This CDR3 is 18 amino acids long. J was trimmed by 0 bases and V by 0 bases; bases with no gene match: 4. CDR3 amino acids: CASSVEGLAGSSYNEQFF. CDR3 coding DNA: TGTGCCAGCAGCGTAGAAGGACTAGCGGGGAGCTCCTACAATGAGCAGTTCTTC.

The genes are TRBV20-1 and TRBJ1-5; D is uncertain. V was trimmed by 2 bases and J by 0 bases, leaving 5 bases between them. Germline assignment: CDR1 DFQATT and CDR2 SNEGSKA (reference sequence). The CDR3 has 13 residues. CDR3 in DNA: TGCAGTGCTAGAACAGTTAGCAATCAGCCCCAGCATTTT. Its protein product is CSARTVSNQPQHF.

CDR3 bases: TGTGCCAGCAGCCCGGGACAGGGGGTCTCCGGCTATGGCTACACCTTC. Encoded protein: CASSPGQGVSGYGYTF. The chain joins TRBV7-9 to TRBJ1-2; TRBD1 agrees at 11 bases. This CDR3 comprises 16 residues. The germline CDR1 and CDR2 sequences are SEHNR and FQNEAQ (reference sequence). Losses at the gene ends were 5 bases for V and 4 bases for J; bases not matched to a gene: 9.